This T cell receptor beta chain was obtained from a study of PD-1 blockade in classical Hodgkin lymphoma. TCRdb's table, derived via immunoSEQ multiplex PCR, lists solely in-frame clones and lacks some. The sample lists around 53,000 clones, about 75% seen once, with approximately 12% in the top ten. This CDR3 is built from 16 residues. Germline V gene lookup returns CDR1 MDHEN and CDR2 SYDVKM. V gave up 5 bases and J gave up 1 base; unmatched junction bases: 7. Time point reported: cycle 4 day 1 (C4D1), after less than seven weeks of nivolumab. Brentuximab vedotin exposure varied among the patients, all of whom had relapsed after autologous stem cell transplantation.

The chain carries TRBV28 and TRBJ2-3, with 9 bases matching TRBD1. Sample: peripheral blood mononuclear cells (PBMCs), taken before the fourth cycle of nivolumab. The receptor comes from a human donor with classical Hodgkin lymphoma. CDR3 amino acids: CASSPTGTGRTDTQYF. CDR3 sequence (DNA): TGTGCCAGCAGTCCGACCGGGACAGGGCGCACAGATACGCAGTATTTT.